Listed below are T cell receptor beta chains from one sample, sequenced in a study of shared clonotypes between healthy human individuals. Some clones are missing from TCRdb's copy, which holds only in-frame ones; the method was immunoSEQ multiplex PCR. In the table there are about 770,000 clones, roughly 72% of which are singletons. Sequenced material: memory CD4+ T cells sorted from blood. The source of these receptors is a woman in her thirties in good health. Both conserved end residues are part of each CDR3. Fields, in order: J gene, D gene, clone size, V gene, CDR3 DNA, CDR3 protein. D genes are given only for firm matches. Only some rows state a clone size, as once, few, many or a class for expanded clones.

J gene: TRBJ1-3
D gene: NA
clone size: NA
V gene: TRBV6-6
CDR3 DNA: TGTGCCAGCAGTTACTCCCTGTCTGGAAACACCATATATTTT
CDR3 protein: CASSYSLSGNTIYF

J gene: TRBJ1-2
D gene: NA
clone size: NA
V gene: TRBV6-1
CDR3 DNA: TGTGCCAGCAGTGGAGCGTGGGGGCGTGATAACTATGGCTACACCTTC
CDR3 protein: CASSGAWGRDNYGYTF

J gene: TRBJ1-1
D gene: NA
clone size: NA
V gene: TRBV27
CDR3 DNA: TGTGCCAGCAGTTTATCGGCAGGGACAATGAACACTGAAGCTTTCTTT
CDR3 protein: CASSLSAGTMNTEAFF

J gene: TRBJ1-5
D gene: NA
clone size: many
V gene: TRBV6-5
CDR3 DNA: TGTGCCAGCAGTGACCAGTATAGCAATCAGCCCCAGCATTTT
CDR3 protein: CASSDQYSNQPQHF

J gene: TRBJ2-3
D gene: TRBD2
clone size: NA
V gene: TRBV29-1
CDR3 DNA: TGCAGCGTTGGGGGCGGGAGGGCCGACTTAACGGATACGCAGTATTTT
CDR3 protein: CSVGGGRADLTDTQYF

J gene: TRBJ1-4
D gene: TRBD1
clone size: NA
V gene: TRBV28
CDR3 DNA: TGTGCCAGCAGCTCGTCGGGACAGCCTAATGAAAAACTGTTTTTT
CDR3 protein: CASSSSGQPNEKLFF

J gene: TRBJ2-7
D gene: NA
clone size: NA
V gene: TRBV6-1
CDR3 DNA: TGTGCCAGCAGCCCGGGGACTTTCTACGAGCAGTACTTC
CDR3 protein: CASSPGTFYEQYF

J gene: TRBJ2-7
D gene: NA
clone size: NA
V gene: TRBV7-2
CDR3 DNA: TGTGCCAGCAGCTTAGCGGGAGGTCAACCCTACGAGCAGTACTTC
CDR3 protein: CASSLAGGQPYEQYF

J gene: TRBJ1-2
D gene: NA
clone size: NA
V gene: TRBV6-5
CDR3 DNA: TGTGCCAGCAGTTACTCATCAGGGGAAGGCTATGGCTACACCTTC
CDR3 protein: CASSYSSGEGYGYTF

J gene: TRBJ2-1
D gene: TRBD2
clone size: NA
V gene: TRBV11-2
CDR3 DNA: TGTGCCAGCAGCTTAGGGTCCGGGACTAGGTGTCTCTTC
CDR3 protein: CASSLGSGTRCLF

J gene: TRBJ1-6
D gene: NA
clone size: NA
V gene: TRBV7-2
CDR3 DNA: TGTGCCAGCAGCCCCCGGGGGGGGAGAACACCCCTCCACTTT
CDR3 protein: CASSPRGGRTPLHF

J gene: TRBJ2-2
D gene: NA
clone size: once
V gene: TRBV11-1
CDR3 DNA: TGTGCCAGCAGTCCTCAGGGAGGAGTCGGGGAGCTGTTTTTT
CDR3 protein: CASSPQGGVGELFF

J gene: TRBJ1-4
D gene: TRBD1
clone size: NA
V gene: TRBV11-2
CDR3 DNA: TGTGCCAGCAGCTGGGGACAGGGTAACGAAAAACTGTTTTTT
CDR3 protein: CASSWGQGNEKLFF

J gene: TRBJ1-2
D gene: NA
clone size: many
V gene: TRBV4-1
CDR3 DNA: TGCGCCAGCAGCCAAGAAATCGTAGTAGGCTACACCTTC
CDR3 protein: CASSQEIVVGYTF

J gene: TRBJ2-1
D gene: TRBD2
clone size: many
V gene: TRBV7-8
CDR3 DNA: TGTGCCAGCAGCTTATCACCCGTGACTAGCGGCCGCAATGAGCAGTTCTTC
CDR3 protein: CASSLSPVTSGRNEQFF

J gene: TRBJ1-2
D gene: NA
clone size: NA
V gene: TRBV6-5
CDR3 DNA: TGTGCCAGCAGTCCCGGGAACGCAGAGGGCTACACCTTC
CDR3 protein: CASSPGNAEGYTF

J gene: TRBJ1-2
D gene: TRBD1
clone size: NA
V gene: TRBV2
CDR3 DNA: TGTGCCAGCAGTGAAAACCTCGCAGGGGGTGGCTACACCTTC
CDR3 protein: CASSENLAGGGYTF

J gene: TRBJ1-3
D gene: TRBD1
clone size: NA
V gene: TRBV19
CDR3 DNA: TGTGCCAGTAGTGTTCGACAGGGGTACTCTGGAAACACCATATATTTT
CDR3 protein: CASSVRQGYSGNTIYF

J gene: TRBJ2-7
D gene: TRBD2
clone size: NA
V gene: TRBV15
CDR3 DNA: TGTGCCACCAGCAGAGATCTAACTAGCGGACCCGGGAGATTTCGCTACGAGCAGTACTTC
CDR3 protein: CATSRDLTSGPGRFRYEQYF

J gene: TRBJ2-3
D gene: NA
clone size: few
V gene: TRBV9
CDR3 DNA: TGTGCCAGCAGCAAACTGGGTAGCGCCAGAGGCACAGATACGCAGTATTTT
CDR3 protein: CASSKLGSARGTDTQYF

J gene: TRBJ1-4
D gene: NA
clone size: NA
V gene: TRBV27
CDR3 DNA: TGTGCCAGCAGTGGATCGGATGCCGCAACTAATGAAAAACTGTTTTTT
CDR3 protein: CASSGSDAATNEKLFF

J gene: TRBJ1-3
D gene: NA
clone size: NA
V gene: TRBV29-1
CDR3 DNA: TGCAGCTATGTCCTAGGAAACACCATATATTTT
CDR3 protein: CSYVLGNTIYF

J gene: TRBJ2-7
D gene: NA
clone size: NA
V gene: TRBV6-5
CDR3 DNA: TGTGCCAGCAGTTATTGGCTCGGTCATAGCTACGAGCAGTACTTC
CDR3 protein: CASSYWLGHSYEQYF

J gene: TRBJ1-4
D gene: NA
clone size: NA
V gene: TRBV6-6
CDR3 DNA: TGTGCCAGCAGTTACTCGACGGGTCTTAATGAAAAACTGTTTTTT
CDR3 protein: CASSYSTGLNEKLFF

J gene: TRBJ1-5
D gene: NA
clone size: few
V gene: TRBV7-2
CDR3 DNA: TGTGCCAGCAGCCTTACAGTACTTACAAATCAGCCCCAGCATTTT
CDR3 protein: CASSLTVLTNQPQHF

J gene: TRBJ2-2
D gene: NA
clone size: few
V gene: TRBV2
CDR3 DNA: TGTGCCAGCAGATACAGGGTATCCGGGGAGCTGTTTTTT
CDR3 protein: CASRYRVSGELFF

J gene: TRBJ1-1
D gene: NA
clone size: NA
V gene: TRBV30
CDR3 DNA: TGTGCCTGGATTGGGCAGTTGAACACTGAAGCTTTCTTT
CDR3 protein: CAWIGQLNTEAFF

J gene: TRBJ2-5
D gene: NA
clone size: NA
V gene: TRBV7-8
CDR3 DNA: TGTGCCAGCAGCTCCCACGGGACCCAGTACTTC
CDR3 protein: CASSSHGTQYF

J gene: TRBJ1-2
D gene: NA
clone size: NA
V gene: TRBV30
CDR3 DNA: TGTGCCTGGAGTCCCGGCGCGGAATATGGCTACACCTTC
CDR3 protein: CAWSPGAEYGYTF

J gene: TRBJ1-1
D gene: NA
clone size: once
V gene: TRBV7-2
CDR3 DNA: TGTGCCAGCAGCATGGTAGCCCCGACGGGTCACATGAACACTGAAGCTTTCTTT
CDR3 protein: CASSMVAPTGHMNTEAFF

J gene: TRBJ1-4
D gene: NA
clone size: NA
V gene: TRBV10-2
CDR3 DNA: TGCGCCAGCAGTGAAGTAAGGAGGGCCAGGAATGAAAAACTGTTTTTT
CDR3 protein: CASSEVRRARNEKLFF

J gene: TRBJ2-2
D gene: NA
clone size: NA
V gene: TRBV5-1
CDR3 DNA: TGCGCCAGCAGCGTGAGCGGGGAGCTGTTTTTT
CDR3 protein: CASSVSGELFF

J gene: TRBJ1-1
D gene: NA
clone size: few
V gene: TRBV6-6
CDR3 DNA: TGTGCCAGCACCGGAAGGCGGGGGGCGCGAACTGAAGCTTTCTTT
CDR3 protein: CASTGRRGARTEAFF

J gene: TRBJ1-2
D gene: NA
clone size: NA
V gene: TRBV28
CDR3 DNA: TGTGCCAGCAGGGCCTTTAACTATGGCTACACCTTC
CDR3 protein: CASRAFNYGYTF

J gene: TRBJ1-1
D gene: NA
clone size: NA
V gene: TRBV5-1
CDR3 DNA: TGCGCCAGCAGCTTGGCCGCCAGGGCTAACACTGAAGCTTTCTTT
CDR3 protein: CASSLAARANTEAFF

J gene: TRBJ2-3
D gene: TRBD2
clone size: few
V gene: TRBV6-5
CDR3 DNA: TGTGCCAGCAGTTTCTCCTCCAGCGGGAGTAAGACGCAGTATTTT
CDR3 protein: CASSFSSSGSKTQYF

J gene: TRBJ2-5
D gene: TRBD2
clone size: NA
V gene: TRBV5-8
CDR3 DNA: TGTGCCAGCAGCCTAATAGCGGGAGGGGAGACCCAGTACTTC
CDR3 protein: CASSLIAGGETQYF

J gene: TRBJ2-1
D gene: TRBD1
clone size: NA
V gene: TRBV6-5
CDR3 DNA: TGTGCCAGCAGTTACGCCGGACAGGGGAATGAGCAGTTCTTC
CDR3 protein: CASSYAGQGNEQFF

J gene: TRBJ2-2
D gene: NA
clone size: NA
V gene: TRBV5-1
CDR3 DNA: TGCGCCAGCACCAATTTGGGGGTCATCGCCGGGGAGCTGTTTTTT
CDR3 protein: CASTNLGVIAGELFF

J gene: TRBJ1-1
D gene: NA
clone size: NA
V gene: TRBV19
CDR3 DNA: TGTGCCAGTGCTCCCCCTCAACAGGGAAAAACTGAAGCTTTCTTT
CDR3 protein: CASAPPQQGKTEAFF

J gene: TRBJ1-1
D gene: NA
clone size: NA
V gene: TRBV5-5
CDR3 DNA: TGTGCCAGCAGCTTGGTCCAGGGGTACACTGAAGCTTTCTTT
CDR3 protein: CASSLVQGYTEAFF

J gene: TRBJ2-2
D gene: TRBD1
clone size: NA
V gene: TRBV7-7
CDR3 DNA: TGTGCCAGCAGCCCGGGACAGGGAAACACCGGGGAGCTGTTTTTT
CDR3 protein: CASSPGQGNTGELFF

J gene: TRBJ1-2
D gene: NA
clone size: few
V gene: TRBV15
CDR3 DNA: TGTGCCACCAGCAGAGATCAGGCGGGCCGCTACACCTTC
CDR3 protein: CATSRDQAGRYTF

J gene: TRBJ1-2
D gene: TRBD1
clone size: few
V gene: TRBV5-1
CDR3 DNA: TGCGCCAGCAGCTTGGGGGACAGGGGTGTGGATGGCTACACCTTC
CDR3 protein: CASSLGDRGVDGYTF

J gene: TRBJ2-1
D gene: TRBD2
clone size: NA
V gene: TRBV18
CDR3 DNA: TGTGCCAGCTCACCCCTAGCGGGAGGGCCTTTTGAGGTTGAGCAGTTCTTC
CDR3 protein: CASSPLAGGPFEVEQFF

J gene: TRBJ1-4
D gene: NA
clone size: NA
V gene: TRBV18
CDR3 DNA: TGTGCCAGCTCACCACGTGTAGCCGGTAATGAAAAACTGTTTTTT
CDR3 protein: CASSPRVAGNEKLFF

J gene: TRBJ2-5
D gene: NA
clone size: few
V gene: TRBV7-3
CDR3 DNA: TGTGCCAGCAGCCCCCGAAGGACTGGGCGGGAGACCCAGTACTTC
CDR3 protein: CASSPRRTGRETQYF

J gene: TRBJ1-5
D gene: NA
clone size: NA
V gene: TRBV30
CDR3 DNA: TGTGCCTGGAGTCAAGGGTGGCTCGGGACTAATCAGCCCCAGCATTTT
CDR3 protein: CAWSQGWLGTNQPQHF

J gene: TRBJ2-1
D gene: TRBD2
clone size: NA
V gene: TRBV18
CDR3 DNA: TGTGCCAGCTCACCTCCTAGCGGCAATGAGCAGTTCTTC
CDR3 protein: CASSPPSGNEQFF

J gene: TRBJ2-3
D gene: TRBD2
clone size: few
V gene: TRBV27
CDR3 DNA: TGTGCCAGCAGGGTAGGGTATACAGGACTAGCATCCGGTACGCAGTATTTT
CDR3 protein: CASRVGYTGLASGTQYF

J gene: TRBJ2-3
D gene: NA
clone size: NA
V gene: TRBV19
CDR3 DNA: TGTGCCAGTAGTATAGCCTCGGCAGATACGCAGTATTTT
CDR3 protein: CASSIASADTQYF

J gene: TRBJ2-1
D gene: NA
clone size: many
V gene: TRBV6-1
CDR3 DNA: TGTGCCAGCGGCACACTGGTCTACAATGAGCAGTTCTTC
CDR3 protein: CASGTLVYNEQFF

J gene: TRBJ2-7
D gene: NA
clone size: NA
V gene: TRBV5-1
CDR3 DNA: TGCGCCAGCAGCTTGGAGTTTTCAGGGGAAACGTACGAGCAGTACTTC
CDR3 protein: CASSLEFSGETYEQYF

J gene: TRBJ2-2
D gene: NA
clone size: once
V gene: TRBV11-3
CDR3 DNA: TGTGCCAGCAGCCGCGGGCAGGGGATGAACACCGGGGAGCTGTTTTTT
CDR3 protein: CASSRGQGMNTGELFF

J gene: TRBJ2-1
D gene: NA
clone size: NA
V gene: TRBV27
CDR3 DNA: TGTGCCAGCAGTCCGGACTCTTTTGTGCGGGGCTCCTACAATGAGCAGTTCTTC
CDR3 protein: CASSPDSFVRGSYNEQFF

J gene: TRBJ2-3
D gene: TRBD1
clone size: few
V gene: TRBV7-3
CDR3 DNA: TGTGCCAGCAGCTTATCCTCGGACAGGGTAGATACGCAGTATTTT
CDR3 protein: CASSLSSDRVDTQYF

J gene: TRBJ2-1
D gene: NA
clone size: NA
V gene: TRBV5-1
CDR3 DNA: TGCGCCAGCAGCTTGGCCCTAAGTGTGTCCTACAATGAGCAGTTCTTC
CDR3 protein: CASSLALSVSYNEQFF

J gene: TRBJ2-2
D gene: NA
clone size: NA
V gene: TRBV5-1
CDR3 DNA: TGCGCCAGCAGCTTGGAAGACACCGGGGAGCTGTTTTTT
CDR3 protein: CASSLEDTGELFF

J gene: TRBJ2-2
D gene: NA
clone size: once
V gene: TRBV25-1
CDR3 DNA: TGTGCCAGCAGGACAGGTAGCACCGGGGAGCTGTTTTTT
CDR3 protein: CASRTGSTGELFF

J gene: TRBJ2-3
D gene: TRBD2
clone size: NA
V gene: TRBV15
CDR3 DNA: TGTGCCACCAGCAGAGATCCATCTGGCGGGAGCGGAACAGATACGCAGTATTTT
CDR3 protein: CATSRDPSGGSGTDTQYF